This TCR beta chain was retrieved from a study of T cell responses to AZD1222 COVID-19 vaccine. TCRdb's table, derived via immunoSEQ multiplex PCR, lists solely in-frame clones and lacks some. The sample shows 150,000 to 200,000 clones, 70% to 90% of them seen only once. Germline V gene sequence: CDR1 LGHDT, CDR2 YNNKEL (reference sequence). The length of the CDR3 is 15 residues. With 3 bases removed from V and 2 bases from J, the gap between germline ends came to 13 bases. Second doses were pooled across both intervals (about 4 or about 12 weeks). Notes on this clone: Its antigen is unknown.

General observations from the study: Donors were largely white British and mainly female; clonal diversity was possibly underestimated.

The chain couples TRBV3-1 (or the pseudogene TRBV3-2) to TRBJ2-5, with D possibly being TRBD2 (6 bases). This specimen consisted of peripheral blood, obtained 28 days after the second AZD1222 dose. This receptor was identified in an adult who received the AZD1222 COVID-19 vaccine. CDR3 sequence: CASSQPGLAQETQYF. In DNA, the CDR3 is TGTGCCAGCAGCCAGCCGGGACTGGCTCAAGAGACCCAGTACTTC.